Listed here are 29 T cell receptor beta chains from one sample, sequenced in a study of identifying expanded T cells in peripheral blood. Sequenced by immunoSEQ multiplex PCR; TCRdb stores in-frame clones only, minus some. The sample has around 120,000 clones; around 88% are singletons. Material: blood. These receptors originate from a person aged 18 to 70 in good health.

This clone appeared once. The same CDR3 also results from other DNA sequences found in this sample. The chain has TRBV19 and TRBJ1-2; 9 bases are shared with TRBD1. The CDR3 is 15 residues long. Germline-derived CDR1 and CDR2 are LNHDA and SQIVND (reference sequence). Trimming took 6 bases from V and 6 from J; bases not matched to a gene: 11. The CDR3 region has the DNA TGTGCCAGTAGCACCTCGTCCGGGACAGGGAATGGCTACACCTTC. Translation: CASSTSSGTGNGYTF.

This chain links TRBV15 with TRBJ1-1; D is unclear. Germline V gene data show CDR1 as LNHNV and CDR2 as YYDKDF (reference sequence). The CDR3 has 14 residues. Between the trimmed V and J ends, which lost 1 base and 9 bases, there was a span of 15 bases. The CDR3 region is CATSRGGSPRKAFF. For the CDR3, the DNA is TGTGCCACCAGCAGAGGGGGTTCCCCCAGAAAAGCTTTCTTT.

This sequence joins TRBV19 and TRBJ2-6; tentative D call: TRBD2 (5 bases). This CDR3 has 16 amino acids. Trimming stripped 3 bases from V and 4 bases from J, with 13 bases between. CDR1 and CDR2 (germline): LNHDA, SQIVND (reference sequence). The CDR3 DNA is TGTGCCAGTAGTATCCAGAGGGAAACGGGGGCCAACGTCCTGACTTTC. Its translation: CASSIQRETGANVLTF.

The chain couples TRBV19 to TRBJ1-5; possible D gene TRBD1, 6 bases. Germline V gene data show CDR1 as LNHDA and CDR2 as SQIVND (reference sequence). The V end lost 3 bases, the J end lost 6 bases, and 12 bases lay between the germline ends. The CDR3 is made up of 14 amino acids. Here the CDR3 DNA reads TGTGCCAGTAGTATGAGGGGGTGGGCTCAGCCCCAGCATTTT. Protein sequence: CASSMRGWAQPQHF.

Here the CDR3 reads CASSSRLPGAQYF. In DNA form, the CDR3 reads TGTGCCAGCAGTTCCCGACTCCCTGGGGCCCAGTACTTC. The rearrangement joins TRBV2 to TRBJ2-5, with no clear D. The CDR3 runs to 13 residues. Trimming shortened V by 5 bases and J by 9 bases, and 16 bases separated the two germline ends. The V gene's germline CDR1 is SNHLY and CDR2 FYNNEI. Filled out from reference TRBV2 and TRBJ2-5, the complete variable domain reads EPEVTQTPSHQVTQMGQEVILRCVPISNHLYFYWYRQILGQKVEFLVSFYNNEISEKSEIFDDQFSVERPDGSNFTLKIRSTKLEDSAMYFCASSSRLPGAQYFGPGTRLLVL.

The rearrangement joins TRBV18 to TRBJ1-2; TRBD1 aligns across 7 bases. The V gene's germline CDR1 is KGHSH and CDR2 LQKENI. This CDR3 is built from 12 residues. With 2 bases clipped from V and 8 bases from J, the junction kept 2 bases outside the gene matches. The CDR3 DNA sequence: TGTGCCAGCTCACCATTAGGGGGCGGCTACACCTTC. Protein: CASSPLGGGYTF. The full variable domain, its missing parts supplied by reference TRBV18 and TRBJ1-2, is NAGVMQNPRHLVRRRGQEARLRCSPMKGHSHVYWYRQLPEEGLKFMVYLQKENIIDESGMPKERFSAEFPKEGPSILRIQQVVRGDSAAYFCASSPLGGGYTFGSGTRLTVV.

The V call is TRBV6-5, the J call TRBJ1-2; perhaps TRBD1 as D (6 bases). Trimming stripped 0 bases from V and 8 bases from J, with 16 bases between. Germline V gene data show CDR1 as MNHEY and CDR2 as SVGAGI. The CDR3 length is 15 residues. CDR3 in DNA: TGTGCCAGCAGTTACTCGCGGCAGGGGCCCCGGGGCTACACCTTC. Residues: CASSYSRQGPRGYTF.

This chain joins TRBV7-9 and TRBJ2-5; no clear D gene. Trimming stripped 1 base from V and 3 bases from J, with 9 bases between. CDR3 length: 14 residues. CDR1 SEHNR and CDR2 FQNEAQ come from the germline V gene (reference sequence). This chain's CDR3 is CASSLVPSEETQYF. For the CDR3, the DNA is TGTGCCAGCAGCTTAGTTCCCTCAGAAGAGACCCAGTACTTC.

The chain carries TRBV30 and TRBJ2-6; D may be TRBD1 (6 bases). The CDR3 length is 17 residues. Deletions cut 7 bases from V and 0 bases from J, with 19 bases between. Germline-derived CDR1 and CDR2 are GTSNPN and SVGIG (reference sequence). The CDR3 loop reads CALGWGRGNSGANVLTF. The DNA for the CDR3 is TGTGCCTTGGGTTGGGGCAGGGGCAACTCTGGGGCCAACGTCCTGACTTTC.

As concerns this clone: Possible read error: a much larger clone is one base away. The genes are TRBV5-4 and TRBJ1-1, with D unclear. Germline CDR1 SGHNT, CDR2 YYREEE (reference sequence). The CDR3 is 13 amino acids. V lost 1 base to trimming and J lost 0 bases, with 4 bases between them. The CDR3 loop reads CASSLSMNTEAFF. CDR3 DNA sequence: TGTGCCAGCAGCTTGTCCATGAACACTGAAGCTTTCTTT.

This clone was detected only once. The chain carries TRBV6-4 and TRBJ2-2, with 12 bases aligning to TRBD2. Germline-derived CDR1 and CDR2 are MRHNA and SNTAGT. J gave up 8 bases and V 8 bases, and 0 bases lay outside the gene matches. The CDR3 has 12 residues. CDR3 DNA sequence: TGTGCCAGCGGACTAGCGGGGGGGGAGCTGTTTTTT. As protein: CASGLAGGELFF.

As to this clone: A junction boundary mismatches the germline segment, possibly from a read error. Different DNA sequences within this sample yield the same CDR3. The CDR3 reads CASSQGTSGVDEQYF. CDR3 nucleotide sequence: TGCGCCAGCAGCCAAGGGACTAGCGGGGTGGACGAGCAGTACTTC. V is TRBV5-4 and J is TRBJ2-7; 13 bases line up with TRBD2. The CDR3 consists of 15 residues. Germline V lookup: CDR1 SGHNT, CDR2 YYREEE (reference sequence). The whole variable domain, remainder taken from reference TRBV5-4 and TRBJ2-7, is ETGVTQSPTHLIKTRGQQVTLRCSSQSGHNTVSWYQQALGQGPQFIFQYYREEENGRGNFPPRFSGLQFPNYSSELNVNALELDDSALYLCASSQGTSGVDEQYFGPGTRLTVT.

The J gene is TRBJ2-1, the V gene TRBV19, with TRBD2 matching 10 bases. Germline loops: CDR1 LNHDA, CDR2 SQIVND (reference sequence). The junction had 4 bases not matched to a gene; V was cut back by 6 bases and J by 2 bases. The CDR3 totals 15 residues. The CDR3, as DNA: TGTGCCAGTAGCCCGAGCGGGGGGGCCTACAATGAGCAGTTCTTC. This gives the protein CASSPSGGAYNEQFF. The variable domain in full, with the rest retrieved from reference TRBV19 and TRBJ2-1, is DGGITQSPKYLFRKEGQNVTLSCEQNLNHDAMYWYRQDPGQGLRLIYYSQIVNDFQKGDIAEGYSVSREKKESFPLTVTSAQKNPTAFYLCASSPSGGAYNEQFFGPGTRLTVL.

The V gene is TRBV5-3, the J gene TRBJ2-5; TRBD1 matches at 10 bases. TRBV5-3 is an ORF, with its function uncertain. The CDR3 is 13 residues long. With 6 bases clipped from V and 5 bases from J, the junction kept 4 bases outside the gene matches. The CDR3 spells CARMTGGGETQYF. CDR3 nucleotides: TGTGCCAGAATGACAGGGGGCGGGGAGACCCAGTACTTC.

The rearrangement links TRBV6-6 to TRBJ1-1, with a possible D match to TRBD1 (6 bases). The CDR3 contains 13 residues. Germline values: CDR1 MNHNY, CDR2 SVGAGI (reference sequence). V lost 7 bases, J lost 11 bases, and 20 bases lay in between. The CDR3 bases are TGTGCCAGCACTAACACAGGGTCGGATGTGGCTTTCTTT. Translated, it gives CASTNTGSDVAFF.

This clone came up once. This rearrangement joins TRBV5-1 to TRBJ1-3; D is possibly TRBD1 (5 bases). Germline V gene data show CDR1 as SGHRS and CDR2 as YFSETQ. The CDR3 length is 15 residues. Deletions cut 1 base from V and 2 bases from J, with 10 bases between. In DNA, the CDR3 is TGCGCCAGCAGCTTGCAGGGTAACCCTGGAAACACCATATATTTT. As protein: CASSLQGNPGNTIYF.

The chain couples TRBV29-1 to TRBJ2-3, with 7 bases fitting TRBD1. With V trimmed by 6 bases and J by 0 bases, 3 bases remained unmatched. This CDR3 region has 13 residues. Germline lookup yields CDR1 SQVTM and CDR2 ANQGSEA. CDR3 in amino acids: CSVRTGSTDTQYF. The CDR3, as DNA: TGCAGCGTAAGGACAGGCAGCACAGATACGCAGTATTTT.

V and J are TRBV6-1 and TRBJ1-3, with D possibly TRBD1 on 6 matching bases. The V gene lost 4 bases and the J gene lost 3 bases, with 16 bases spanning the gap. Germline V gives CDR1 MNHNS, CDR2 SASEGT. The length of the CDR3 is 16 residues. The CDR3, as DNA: TGTGCCAGCAGTGGGGGGGCGAGTGGGGATGGAAACACCATATATTTT. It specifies CASSGGASGDGNTIYF.

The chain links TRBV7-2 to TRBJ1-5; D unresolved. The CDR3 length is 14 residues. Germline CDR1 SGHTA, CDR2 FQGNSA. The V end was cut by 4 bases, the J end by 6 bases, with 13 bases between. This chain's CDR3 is CASSYRYTTQPQHF. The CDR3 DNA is TGTGCCAGCAGCTATAGGTATACTACTCAGCCCCAGCATTTT.

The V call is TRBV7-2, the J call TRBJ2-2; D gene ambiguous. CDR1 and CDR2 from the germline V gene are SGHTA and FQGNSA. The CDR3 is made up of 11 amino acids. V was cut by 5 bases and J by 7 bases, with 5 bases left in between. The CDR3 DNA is TGTGCCAGCAGCGCTTTCGGGGAGCTGTTTTTT. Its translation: CASSAFGELFF.

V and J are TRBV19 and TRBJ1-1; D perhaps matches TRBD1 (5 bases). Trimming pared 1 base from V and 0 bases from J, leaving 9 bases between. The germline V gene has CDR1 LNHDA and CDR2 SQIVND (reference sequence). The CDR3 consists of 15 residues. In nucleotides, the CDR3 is TGTGCCAGTAGTATAGGGGGGAGGATGAACACTGAAGCTTTCTTT. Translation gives CASSIGGRMNTEAFF.

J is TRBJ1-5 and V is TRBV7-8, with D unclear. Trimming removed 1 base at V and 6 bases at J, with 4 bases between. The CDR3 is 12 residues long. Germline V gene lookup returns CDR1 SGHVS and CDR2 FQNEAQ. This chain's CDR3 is CASSLGSQPQHF. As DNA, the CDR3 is TGTGCCAGCAGCTTAGGGAGTCAGCCCCAGCATTTT.

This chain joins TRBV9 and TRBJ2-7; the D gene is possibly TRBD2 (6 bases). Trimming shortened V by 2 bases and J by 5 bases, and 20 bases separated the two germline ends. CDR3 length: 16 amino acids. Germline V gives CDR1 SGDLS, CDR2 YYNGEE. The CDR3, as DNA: TGTGCCAGCAGCGTGGGTTCCCGGCAGGGAGGCCACGAGCAGTACTTC. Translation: CASSVGSRQGGHEQYF.

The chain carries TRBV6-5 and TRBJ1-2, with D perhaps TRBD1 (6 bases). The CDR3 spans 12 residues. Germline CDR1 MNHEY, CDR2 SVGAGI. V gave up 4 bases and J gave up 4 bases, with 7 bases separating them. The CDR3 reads CASSSQGYGYTF. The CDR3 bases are TGTGCCAGCAGTTCACAGGGCTATGGCTACACCTTC.

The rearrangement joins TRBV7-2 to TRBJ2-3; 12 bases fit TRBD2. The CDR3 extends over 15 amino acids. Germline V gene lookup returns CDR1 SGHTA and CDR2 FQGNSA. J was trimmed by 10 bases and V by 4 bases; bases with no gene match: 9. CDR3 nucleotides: TGTGCCAGCAGCTCGACTAGCGGGGGCCTCTATCCGCAGTATTTT. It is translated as CASSSTSGGLYPQYF.

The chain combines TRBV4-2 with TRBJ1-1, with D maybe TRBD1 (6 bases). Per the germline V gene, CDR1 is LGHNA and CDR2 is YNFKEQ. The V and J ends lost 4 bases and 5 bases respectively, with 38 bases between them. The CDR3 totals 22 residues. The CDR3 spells CASSPQLQAQGWVSPRRTEAFF. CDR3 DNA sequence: TGTGCCAGCAGCCCCCAACTCCAAGCCCAGGGGTGGGTTTCACCAAGGAGGACTGAAGCTTTCTTT.

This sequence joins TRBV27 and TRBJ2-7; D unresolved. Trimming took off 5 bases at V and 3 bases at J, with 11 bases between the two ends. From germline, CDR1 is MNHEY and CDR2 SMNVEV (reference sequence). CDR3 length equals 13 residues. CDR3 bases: TGTGCCAGCAGTCAGACATACCTCTACGAGCAGTACTTC. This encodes CASSQTYLYEQYF.

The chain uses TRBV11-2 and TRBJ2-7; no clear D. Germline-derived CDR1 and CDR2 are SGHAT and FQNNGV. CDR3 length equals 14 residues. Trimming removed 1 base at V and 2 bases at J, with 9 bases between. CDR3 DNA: TGTGCCAGCAGCTTAGTTGTGTACCCCTACGAGCAGTACTTC. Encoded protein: CASSLVVYPYEQYF. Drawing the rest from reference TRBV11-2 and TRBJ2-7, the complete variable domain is EAGVAQSPRYKIIEKRQSVAFWCNPISGHATLYWYQQILGQGPKLLIQFQNNGVVDDSQLPKDRFSAERLKGVDSTLKIQPAKLEDSAVYLCASSLVVYPYEQYFGPGTRLTVT.

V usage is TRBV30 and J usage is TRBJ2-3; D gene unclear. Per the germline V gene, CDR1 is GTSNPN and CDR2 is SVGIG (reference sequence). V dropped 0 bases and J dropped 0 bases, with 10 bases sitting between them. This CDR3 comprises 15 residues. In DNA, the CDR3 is TGTGCCTGGAGTGTTGACACCTTTAGCACAGATACGCAGTATTTT. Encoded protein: CAWSVDTFSTDTQYF.